This record covers a single T cell receptor beta chain. The data derive from a study of blood T cell repertoires in COVID-19. Study at large: Collection of acute and convalescent COVID-19 samples took place in the United States, Italy and Spain. T cells, B-cell-depleted T cells, or PBMCs supplied cDNA or gDNA.

CDR1 is LNHNV and CDR2 is YYDKDF in the germline V gene (reference sequence). V dropped 0 bases and J dropped 6 bases, with 9 bases sitting between them. This CDR3 contains 15 residues. Per the study methods: Estimation of nucleated cell counts relied on the amplification of reference gene primers. Libraries were prepared by immunoSEQ multiplex PCR; TCRdb keeps only in-frame clonotypes and omits some of them. Clone size and V and J calls were adopted from that table, with D and trimming inferred from the DNA. The sample contains approximately 25,000 clones, 72% of which appear only once. The chain carries TRBV15 and TRBJ1-6; D is uncertain. This receptor was identified in a woman aged 80 or older with acute or convalescent COVID-19. Sequenced input: peripheral blood. CDR3: CATSRDLGFNSPLHF. The CDR3 DNA follows: TGTGCCACCAGCAGAGATCTCGGGTTTAATTCACCCCTCCACTTT.